This TCR beta chain was recovered during a study of blood T cell repertoires in COVID-19. Study as a whole: Samples of COVID-19 (acute and convalescent) were obtained from the United States, Italy and Spain. The cDNA or gDNA used as material had been derived from T cells, B-cell-depleted T cells, or PBMCs.

V gave up 6 bases and J gave up 5 bases; unmatched junction bases: 6. The CDR3 is made up of 14 amino acids. Germline loops: CDR1 MDHEN, CDR2 SYDVKM. Per the original data handling: Estimated nucleated cell counts came from reference gene primer amplification. Method: immunoSEQ multiplex PCR; TCRdb's copy keeps in-frame clones and lacks some. V and J calls and clone size are given by that table; D and trimming were obtained from the DNA. This sample has about 140,000 clones; 86% occur once, and the top ten carry approximately 8.3%. Material: peripheral blood. This receptor was obtained from a woman in her sixties or seventies with acute or convalescent COVID-19. The chain couples TRBV28 to TRBJ1-2; the match to TRBD1 covers 10 bases. The CDR3 loop is CASSSDRGRYGYTF. The CDR3 DNA reads TGTGCCAGCAGCTCAGACAGGGGGCGGTATGGCTACACCTTC.